The source of this TCR beta chain is a study of T cell responses to AZD1222 COVID-19 vaccine. About this clone itself: Its antigen remains unknown.

Some clones are missing from TCRdb's copy, which holds only in-frame ones; the method was immunoSEQ multiplex PCR. The sample records 100,000 or so clones, approximately 89% being singletons. Overall study findings and caveats: Nearly half of spike-specific TCRs reportedly target variant regions that are unmutated in the B.1.351 and B.1.1.7 variants.

The V gene end was trimmed by 4 bases and the J gene end by 2 bases; junction bases not matched to a gene: 14. CDR1 and CDR2 (germline): SEHNR, FQNEAQ (reference sequence). The CDR3 sequence is 17 residues long. This TCR derives from an adult who received the AZD1222 COVID-19 vaccine. The V and J genes are TRBV7-9 and TRBJ2-7; 7 nucleotides match TRBD2. The sample was peripheral blood, taken 28 days after the second AZD1222 dose. Written as DNA, the CDR3 is TGTGCCAGCAGCTCAACGGGGGGAGAGTCCGTCACCTACGAGCAGTACTTC. This gives the protein CASSSTGGESVTYEQYF.